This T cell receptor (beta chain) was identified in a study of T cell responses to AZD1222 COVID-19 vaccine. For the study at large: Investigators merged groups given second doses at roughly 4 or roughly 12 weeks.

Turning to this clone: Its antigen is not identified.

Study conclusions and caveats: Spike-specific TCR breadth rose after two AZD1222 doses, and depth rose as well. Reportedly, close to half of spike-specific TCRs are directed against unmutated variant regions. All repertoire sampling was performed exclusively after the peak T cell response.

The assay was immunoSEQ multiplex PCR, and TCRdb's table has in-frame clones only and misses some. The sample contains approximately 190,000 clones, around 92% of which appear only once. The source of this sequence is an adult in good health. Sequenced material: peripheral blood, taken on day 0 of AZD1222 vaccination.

CDR3 nucleotide sequence: TGTGCCAGTAAAAGCTCTTCCTACGAGCAGTACTTC. It translates to CASKSSSYEQYF. The chain employs TRBV19 and TRBJ2-7; D not resolved. CDR1 LNHDA and CDR2 SQIVND come from the germline V gene (reference sequence). V lost 7 bases to trimming and J lost 1 base, with 8 bases between them. The CDR3 spans 12 residues.